This T cell receptor (beta chain) was identified in a study of T cells in Graves' hyperthyroidism and ophthalmopathy. General study points: Peripheral blood also featured most of the thyroid clonotypes expanded above 0.001.

It was RNA transcripts that yielded the amplified TCR beta CDR3 regions. HTBI primers were used for first-round RT-PCR of the TCR CDR3. TCRdb fed the multiplex PCR reads into MiXCR, producing one record per CDR3 protein. The data hold 750,000 to 900,000 distinct CDR3 sequences, with 35% to 40% observed a single time. Patients aged 18 to 65 had newly diagnosed hyperthyroidism lasting under 2 months. This clonotype showed up just a few times. Its antigen is as yet unknown. The CDR3 has 13 residues. V dropped 5 bases and J dropped 5 bases, with 13 bases sitting between them. Germline V CDR1 and CDR2: PRHDT, FYEKMQ (reference sequence).

Sequencing input: blood. This chain joins TRBV13 and TRBJ2-7, with D possibly being TRBD2 (5 bases). This clonotype was sampled from a man younger than 30 with Graves' hyperthyroidism. CDR3 DNA: TGTGCCAGCAGCCAAGGCGGGCTTCACGAGCAGTACTTC. Amino acids: CASSQGGLHEQYF.